This TCR beta chain is from a study of cytomegalovirus exposure and HLA in healthy donors. Primers included in the PCR were 60 Vbeta and 13 Jbeta primers. Clones were read by immunoSEQ multiplex PCR, and TCRdb kept only the in-frame ones, dropping some. Here the sample spans about 94,000 clones, roughly 80% being singletons. The CDR3 runs to 15 residues. V lost 7 bases, J lost 1 base, and 7 bases stayed unmatched. The germline gives CDR1 SQVTM, CDR2 ANQGSEA. Sequencing was carried out using PBMCs. The rearrangement joins TRBV29-1 to TRBJ2-3; TRBD2 agrees at 11 bases. The sequence came from a man aged 35 to 55 in good health and CMV-seropositive. CDR3 amino acids: CSAQGTSGGTDTQYF. DNA of the CDR3: TGCAGCGCCCAAGGGACTAGCGGAGGCACAGATACGCAGTATTTT.